This T cell receptor (beta chain) came from a study of metastatic and nonmetastatic thyroid tumors. Using MiXCR, TCRdb reanalyzed the PCR reads. The sample carries 15,000 or so clones, around 13% recorded once. Many counts were recorded for this clone. The entire patient cohort was treatment-naive prior to thyroid surgery. V was shortened by 0 bases and J by 7 bases, with 6 bases between the two germline ends. The CDR3 consists of 11 residues. Germline CDR1 and CDR2: DFQATT and SNEGSKA (reference sequence). Specimen: tumor tissue. The V gene is TRBV20-1, the J gene TRBJ2-5; no firm D call. The TCR originated in a female donor with papillary thyroid cancer or a benign thyroid nodule (not recorded which). Some clones in this sample may be carry-over from other donors' samples. CDR3 in DNA: TGCAGTGCTAGAGATACGAGGACCCAGTACTTC. Translated, it gives CSARDTRTQYF.